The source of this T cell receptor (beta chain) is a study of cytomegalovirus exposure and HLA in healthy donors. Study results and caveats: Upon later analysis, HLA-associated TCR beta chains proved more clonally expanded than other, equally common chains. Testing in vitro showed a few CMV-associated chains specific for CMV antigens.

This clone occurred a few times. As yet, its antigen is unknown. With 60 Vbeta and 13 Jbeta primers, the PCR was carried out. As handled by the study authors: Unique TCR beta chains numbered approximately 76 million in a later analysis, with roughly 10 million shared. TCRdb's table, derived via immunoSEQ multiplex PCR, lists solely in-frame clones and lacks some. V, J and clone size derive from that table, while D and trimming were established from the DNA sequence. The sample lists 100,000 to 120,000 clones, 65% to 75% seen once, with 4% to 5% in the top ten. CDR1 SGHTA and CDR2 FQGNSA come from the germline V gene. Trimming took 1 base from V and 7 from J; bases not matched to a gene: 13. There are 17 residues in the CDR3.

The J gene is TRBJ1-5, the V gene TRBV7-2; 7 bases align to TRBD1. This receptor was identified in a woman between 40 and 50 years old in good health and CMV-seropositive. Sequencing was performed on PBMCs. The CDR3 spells CASSLGSGRGLGQPQHF. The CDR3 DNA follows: TGTGCCAGCAGCTTAGGCAGTGGAAGGGGGCTGGGGCAGCCCCAGCATTTT.